The clone carrying this T cell receptor (beta chain) has ten or more counts. Its specificity is unknown. The trim removed 1 base at V and 6 bases at J, leaving 8 bases unmatched. CDR1 is SGHTA and CDR2 is FQGNSA in the germline V gene. The CDR3 contains 16 residues. TCRdb ran MiXCR on the reads and lists one entry per CDR3 protein. The profile covers some 57,000 distinct CDR3 sequences, with 25% to 40% appearing a single time and about three quarters taken by the ten largest. The sample originates from a study of T cell repertoires in cytomegalovirus infection. The chain recombines TRBV7-2 with TRBJ1-4, with 7 nucleotides matching TRBD1. This TCR derives from a human donor in good health (CMV status not recorded). Some clones in this sample may be carry-over from other donors' samples. The sequenced sample consisted of PBMCs, sequenced either directly or after in vitro stimulation (not recorded which). CDR3 loop: CASSLGPGQFHEKLFF. The CDR3 region has the DNA TGTGCCAGCAGCTTAGGGCCGGGACAGTTCCATGAAAAACTGTTTTTT.